Only a few counts were recorded for the clone carrying this T cell receptor beta chain. Its specificity is unknown. Germline V gene data show CDR1 as GTSNPN and CDR2 as SVGIG (reference sequence). This CDR3 is 15 amino acids long. The ends were cut back, 3 bases at V and 6 bases at J, with 18 bases in the middle. This sample is drawn from a study of T cell responses to AZD1222 COVID-19 vaccine. Overall study results and limits: In a largely white British group with more females than males, clonal diversity was possibly underestimated. Reportedly, close to half of spike-specific TCRs are directed against unmutated variant regions.

The protocol was immunoSEQ multiplex PCR, while the TCRdb copy is restricted to in-frame clones and leaves out a portion. The sample lists 100,000 to 150,000 clones; 80% to 90% were seen once. The chain uses TRBV30 and TRBJ2-1; maybe TRBD2 (6 bases). This receptor was taken from an adult in good health. Sequencing was performed on peripheral blood, taken on day 0 of AZD1222 vaccination. In nucleotides, the CDR3 is TGTGCCTGGAGCCTTGGGGGGTCTGGCTTCAATGAGCAGTTCTTC. Translating gives CAWSLGGSGFNEQFF.